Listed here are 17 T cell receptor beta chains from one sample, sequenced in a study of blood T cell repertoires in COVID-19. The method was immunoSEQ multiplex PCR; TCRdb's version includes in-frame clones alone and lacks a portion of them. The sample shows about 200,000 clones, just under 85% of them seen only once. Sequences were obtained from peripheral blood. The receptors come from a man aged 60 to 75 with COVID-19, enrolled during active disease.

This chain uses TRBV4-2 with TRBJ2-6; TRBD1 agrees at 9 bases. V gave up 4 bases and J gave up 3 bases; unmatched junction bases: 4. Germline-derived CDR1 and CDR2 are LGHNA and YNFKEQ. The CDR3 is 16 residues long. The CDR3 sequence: CASSPDRGIGANVLTF. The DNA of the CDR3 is TGTGCCAGCAGCCCCGACAGGGGGATTGGGGCCAACGTCCTGACTTTC.

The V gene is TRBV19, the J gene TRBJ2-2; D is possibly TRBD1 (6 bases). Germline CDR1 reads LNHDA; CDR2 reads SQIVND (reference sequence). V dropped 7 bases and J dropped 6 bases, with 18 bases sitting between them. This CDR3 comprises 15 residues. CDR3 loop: CASISRTEPSGELFF. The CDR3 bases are TGTGCCAGTATCTCCCGGACAGAACCCTCCGGGGAGCTGTTTTTT.

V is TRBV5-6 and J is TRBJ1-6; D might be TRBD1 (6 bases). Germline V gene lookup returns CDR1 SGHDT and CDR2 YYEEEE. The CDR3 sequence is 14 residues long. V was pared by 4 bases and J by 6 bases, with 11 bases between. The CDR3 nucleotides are TGTGCCAGCAGCAGGACAGAAGTTAATTCACCCCTCCACTTT. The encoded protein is CASSRTEVNSPLHF. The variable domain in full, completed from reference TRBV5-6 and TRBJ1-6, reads DAGVTQSPTHLIKTRGQQVTLRCSPKSGHDTVSWYQQALGQGPQFIFQYYEEEERQRGNFPDRFSGHQFPNYSSELNVNALLLGDSALYLCASSRTEVNSPLHFGNGTRLTVT.

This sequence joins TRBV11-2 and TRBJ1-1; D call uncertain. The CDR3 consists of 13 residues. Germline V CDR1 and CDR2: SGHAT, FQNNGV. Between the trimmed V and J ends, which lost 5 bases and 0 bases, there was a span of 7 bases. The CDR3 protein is CASSAKMNTEAFF. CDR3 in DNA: TGTGCCAGCAGCGCTAAGATGAACACTGAAGCTTTCTTT.

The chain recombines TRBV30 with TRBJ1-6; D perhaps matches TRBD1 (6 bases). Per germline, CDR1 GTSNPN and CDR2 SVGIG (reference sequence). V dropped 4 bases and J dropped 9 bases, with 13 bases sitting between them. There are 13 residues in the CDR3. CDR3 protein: CAWNRENGSPLHF. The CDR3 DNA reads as TGTGCCTGGAACAGGGAGAATGGTTCACCCCTCCACTTT.

The CDR3 nucleotides read TGTGCCAGCAGTCTCAGCGGGGGCCCTGAAGCTTTCTTT. This encodes CASSLSGGPEAFF. V gene TRBV6-6 combines with J gene TRBJ1-1, with D perhaps matching TRBD1 (6 bases). This CDR3 comprises 13 residues. V was pared by 5 bases and J by 6 bases, with 13 bases between. The germline V gene has CDR1 MNHNY and CDR2 SVGAGI (reference sequence).

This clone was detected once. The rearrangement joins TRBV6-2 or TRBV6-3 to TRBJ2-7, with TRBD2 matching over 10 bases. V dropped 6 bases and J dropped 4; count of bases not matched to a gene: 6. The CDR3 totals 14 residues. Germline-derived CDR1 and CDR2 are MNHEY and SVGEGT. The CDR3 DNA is TGTGCCAGCAGCCTGACTAGCGGGCTTTACGAGCAGTACTTC. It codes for CASSLTSGLYEQYF.

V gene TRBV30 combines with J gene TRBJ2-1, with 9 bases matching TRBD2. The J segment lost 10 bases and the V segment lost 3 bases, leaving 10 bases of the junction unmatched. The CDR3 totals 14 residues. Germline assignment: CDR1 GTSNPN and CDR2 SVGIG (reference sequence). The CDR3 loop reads CAWRLAGSVKEQFF. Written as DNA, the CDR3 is TGTGCCTGGAGGCTAGCGGGGTCCGTGAAAGAGCAGTTCTTC.

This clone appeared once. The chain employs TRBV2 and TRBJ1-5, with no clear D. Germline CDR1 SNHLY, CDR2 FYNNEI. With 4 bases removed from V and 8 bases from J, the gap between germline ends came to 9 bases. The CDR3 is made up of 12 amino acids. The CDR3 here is CASSGGVEPQHF. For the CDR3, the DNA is TGTGCCAGCAGTGGGGGAGTGGAGCCCCAGCATTTT.

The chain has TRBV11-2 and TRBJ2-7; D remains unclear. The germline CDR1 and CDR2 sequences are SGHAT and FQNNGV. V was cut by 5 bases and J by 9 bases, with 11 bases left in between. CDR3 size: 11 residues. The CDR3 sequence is CASSPSGLQYF. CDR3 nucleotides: TGTGCCAGCAGCCCCTCTGGGCTGCAGTACTTC.

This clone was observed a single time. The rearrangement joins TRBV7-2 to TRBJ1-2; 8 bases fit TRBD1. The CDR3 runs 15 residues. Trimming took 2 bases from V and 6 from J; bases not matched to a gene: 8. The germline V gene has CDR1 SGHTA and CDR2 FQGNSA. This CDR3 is CASSLRSTGGHGYTF. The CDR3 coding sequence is TGTGCCAGCAGCTTACGGTCCACAGGGGGTCATGGCTACACCTTC.

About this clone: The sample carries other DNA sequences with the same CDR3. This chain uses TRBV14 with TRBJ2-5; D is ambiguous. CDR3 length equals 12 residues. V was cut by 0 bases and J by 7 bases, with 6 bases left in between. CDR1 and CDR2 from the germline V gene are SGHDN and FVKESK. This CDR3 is CASSQDRRTQYF. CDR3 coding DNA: TGTGCCAGCAGCCAAGACAGGCGGACCCAGTACTTC.

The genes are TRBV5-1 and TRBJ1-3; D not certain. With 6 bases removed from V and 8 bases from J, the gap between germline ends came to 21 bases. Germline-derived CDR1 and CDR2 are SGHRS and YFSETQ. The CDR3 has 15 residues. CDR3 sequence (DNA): TGCGCCAGCAACCCCGACGGGAGATTCGGAGACACCATATATTTT. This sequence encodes CASNPDGRFGDTIYF.

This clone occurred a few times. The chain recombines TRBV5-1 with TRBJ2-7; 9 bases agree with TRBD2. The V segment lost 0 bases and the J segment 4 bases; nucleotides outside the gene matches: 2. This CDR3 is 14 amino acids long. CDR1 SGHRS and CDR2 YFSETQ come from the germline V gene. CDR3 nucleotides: TGCGCCAGCAGCTTGGGCGGGAGGGAGTACGAGCAGTACTTC. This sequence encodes CASSLGGREYEQYF.

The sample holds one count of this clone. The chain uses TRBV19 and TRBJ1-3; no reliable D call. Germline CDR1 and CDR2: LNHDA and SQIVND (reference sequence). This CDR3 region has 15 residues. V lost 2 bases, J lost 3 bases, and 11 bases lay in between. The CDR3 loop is CASSIIGRVGNTIYF. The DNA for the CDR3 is TGTGCCAGTAGTATAATAGGGAGAGTTGGAAACACCATATATTTT.

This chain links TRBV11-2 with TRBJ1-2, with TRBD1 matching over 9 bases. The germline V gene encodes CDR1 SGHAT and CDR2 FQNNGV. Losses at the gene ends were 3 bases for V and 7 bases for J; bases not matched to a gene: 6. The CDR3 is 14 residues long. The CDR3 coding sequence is TGTGCCAGCAGCTTGTCACAGGGGGCGGGTGGCTACACCTTC. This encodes CASSLSQGAGGYTF.

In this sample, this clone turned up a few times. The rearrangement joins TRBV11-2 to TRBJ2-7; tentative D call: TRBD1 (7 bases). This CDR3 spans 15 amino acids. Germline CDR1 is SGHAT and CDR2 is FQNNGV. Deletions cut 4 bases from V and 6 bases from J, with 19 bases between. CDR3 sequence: CASSSLTGWEAEQYF. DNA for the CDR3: TGTGCCAGCAGCTCCCTGACAGGGTGGGAGGCCGAGCAGTACTTC.